Sequencing of this TCR beta chain was carried out in a study of cytomegalovirus exposure and HLA in healthy donors (dated by TCRdb to 2015 to 2018). In terms of the full investigation: A later analysis indicated that the roughly 120 validation repertoires were generated on the platform also employed for the approximately 670 repertoires of the first cohort. The study aimed to test whether signatures of past pathogen exposure could be identified by cataloging public T cell receptors. Besides the first cohort of more than 650 subjects, a separate validation cohort made up of 120 or so different subjects was used. To predict cytomegalovirus infection status, the study brought together high-throughput TCR immunosequencing, statistical association of individual TCRs with disease status, and machine learning. Overall results and qualifications from the work: According to the authors, the approach could potentially be generalized to other disease states and immunological phenotypes. Cytomegalovirus status was reported to be diagnosed by the classifier with high specificity and sensitivity in both the original and validation cohorts. Most TCR sequences were seen in very few donors, while some public TCRs were found in many individuals. The study gave a list of about 150 TCR beta chains associated with cytomegalovirus. In a later analysis, TCRs clustered in the first cohort were found to also tend to co-occur in the roughly 120 validation repertoires, with 90% to 95% of cluster scores above 0. A few of the identified cytomegalovirus-associated TCR beta chains were confirmed in vitro to be specific for cytomegalovirus antigens. A later analysis lacked HLA typing for the validation cohort, so it scored co-occurrence in that cohort across all 110 or so repertoires.

Concerning this clone itself: Its target antigen remains unknown. No much larger clone exists at a distance of one base, and base qualities are not known.

Donors formed part of the validation cohort, which comprised some 120 subjects and was distinct from the first cohort of several hundred subjects. The library was produced with the immunoSEQ multiplex PCR assay. In the original analysis: A statistical classification framework was developed to diagnose cytomegalovirus status using the catalog of TCR beta chain sequences. TCRdb provides this immuneACCESS table in a form limited to in-frame rearrangements. Some clones are lacking; in checked studies, under half of them reflect an unresolved V gene, and why the rest are absent is not known. V and J calls plus clone size are reproduced from that table; the DNA served to infer D and trimming. The sample contains 110,000 or so clones, 70% to 90% of them found a single time. The top ten clones comprise about 1.8% of the sample. V gives up 3 bases and J gives up 4 bases, and the segment between their germline ends measures 27 bases. The CDR3 runs 18 residues from the cysteine to the phenylalanine. The entry retains the CDR3 DNA only, 54 bases that are in frame from base 1. CDR1 SQVTM and CDR2 ANQGSEA are derived from the germline V gene.

The sample taken for sequencing was PBMCs. The receptor was isolated from a young man in good health and CMV-seronegative. The rearrangement joined TRBV29-1 to TRBJ2-5; TRBD1 is a weak D gene call, 6 bases matching. The CDR3 protein sequence reads: CSVEMAKDGTFMGETQYF. The DNA sequence is TGCAGCGTTGAGATGGCTAAAGACGGGACATTTATGGGAGAGACCCAGTACTTC.